This T cell receptor beta chain was obtained from a study of lymphopenia after photon versus proton radiotherapy. Study-wide points: After the lymphocyte nadir, photon-treated repertoires showed oligoclonal expansion, especially of CD8+ Temra cells.

This clone was seen only once. Antigen specificity is unknown. This table comes from immunoSEQ multiplex PCR, and its TCRdb copy is limited to in-frame clones, with some not included. The data show roughly 49,000 clones, about 92% seen once. V gave up 8 bases and J gave up 2 bases; unmatched junction bases: 8. CDR3 size: 15 residues. Germline lookup yields CDR1 WSHSY and CDR2 SAAADI. V gene TRBV10-2 combines with J gene TRBJ2-7; TRBD2 agrees at 11 bases. Sequencing used peripheral blood, obtained from a patient treated with photon-based radiotherapy. The source is a woman in her thirties or forties with cholangiocarcinoma. This CDR3 reads CASLQLAGGTYEQYF. CDR3 DNA sequence: TGCGCCAGCCTCCAGCTAGCGGGAGGAACCTACGAGCAGTACTTC.